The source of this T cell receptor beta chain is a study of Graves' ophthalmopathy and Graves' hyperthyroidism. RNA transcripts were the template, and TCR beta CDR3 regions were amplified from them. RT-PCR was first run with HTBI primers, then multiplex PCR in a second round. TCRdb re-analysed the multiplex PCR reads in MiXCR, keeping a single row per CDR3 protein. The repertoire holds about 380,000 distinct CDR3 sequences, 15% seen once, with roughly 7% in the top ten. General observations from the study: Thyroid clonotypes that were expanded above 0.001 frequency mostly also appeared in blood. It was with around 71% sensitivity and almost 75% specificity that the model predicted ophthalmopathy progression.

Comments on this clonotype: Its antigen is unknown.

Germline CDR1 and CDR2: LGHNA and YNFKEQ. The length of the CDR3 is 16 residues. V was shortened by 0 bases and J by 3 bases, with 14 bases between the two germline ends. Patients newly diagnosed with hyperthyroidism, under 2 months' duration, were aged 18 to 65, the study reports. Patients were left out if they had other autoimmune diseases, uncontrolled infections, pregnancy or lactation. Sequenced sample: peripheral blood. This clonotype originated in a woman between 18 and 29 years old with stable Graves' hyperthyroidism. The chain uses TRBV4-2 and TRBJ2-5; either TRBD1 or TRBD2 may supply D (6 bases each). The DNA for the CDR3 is TGTGCCAGCAGCCAAGAGGGCCGGGGGCCGAAAGAGACCCAGTACTTC. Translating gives CASSQEGRGPKETQYF.